The present T cell receptor beta chain was sequenced within a study of OX40 agonist ivuxolimab in advanced cancers. Looking at the study overall: While on treatment, patients had intravenous ivuxolimab at 0.01 to 10 mg/kg every 2 weeks.

The CDR3 loop spans 16 amino acids. Deletions cut 0 bases from V and 0 bases from J, with 12 bases between. Germline lookup yields CDR1 MNHEY and CDR2 SVGAGI. The timepoints at which blood was sampled were baseline, cycle 4 day 1, and cycle 7 day 1. Data came from immunoSEQ multiplex PCR; TCRdb stores just in-frame clones and leaves some out. The repertoire holds 55,000 to 75,000 clones, with roughly 90% as singletons. The TCR originated in an adult with an advanced solid tumor such as melanoma, head and neck, liver or kidney cancer. The chain employs TRBV6-5 and TRBJ2-7; D remains unclear. The source material was CD4+ or CD8+ T cells sorted from blood, sampled in a trial of the OX40 agonist ivuxolimab. The CDR3 DNA reads TGTGCCAGCAGTTACTCGATCAGGTCGAGCTCCTACGAGCAGTACTTC. Translating gives CASSYSIRSSSYEQYF.